Detailed here is one T cell receptor beta chain. The antigen remains unidentified. Profiling relied on immunoSEQ multiplex PCR, and the TCRdb table lists in-frame clones only, not all of them. Of 100,000 to 150,000 clones listed, 65% to 90% are singletons. The record originates from a study of T cell responses to AZD1222 COVID-19 vaccine. About the research overall: Doses given second, at about 4 or about 12 weeks, were pooled.

V was clipped by 0 bases and J by 6 bases, with 9 bases between them. Per the germline V gene, CDR1 is SGHVS and CDR2 is FQNEAQ. This CDR3 is 14 amino acids long. The study, taken as a whole, reports: Nearly half of spike-specific TCRs reportedly go after variant regions that carry no mutations.

This TCR was recovered from an adult in good health. Sequences were derived from peripheral blood, sampled on day 0 of AZD1222 vaccination. The J gene is TRBJ1-5, the V gene TRBV7-8, with unresolved D. Here the CDR3 DNA reads TGTGCCAGCAGCTTAGCGCTAGGTACTCAGCCCCAGCATTTT. Its translation: CASSLALGTQPQHF. The full variable domain, in which reference TRBV7-8 and TRBJ1-5 provide the parts outside the CDR3, is GAGVSQSPRYKVAKRGQDVALRCDPISGHVSLFWYQQALGQGPEFLTYFQNEAQLDKSGLPSDRFFAERPEGSVSTLKIQRTQQEDSAVYLCASSLALGTQPQHFGDGTRLSIL.